The present T cell receptor (beta chain) was sequenced within a study of blood T cells in healthy people across ages. About the research overall: Per two T cells, template switching captured roughly one barcoded beta molecule.

Turning to this clonotype: Its matching antigen is unknown.

Combining a sample-barcoded 5' primer with a J-beta primer mix, a second PCR ran for about 7 to 11 cycles. TCRdb used MiXCR to reprocess the 5' RACE reads, holding one entry per CDR3 protein. The sample lists 1.5 million to 2 million distinct CDR3 sequences, approximately 40% occurring once. V lost 1 base to trimming and J lost 7 bases, with 13 bases between them. CDR1 is LGHNA, CDR2 YNFKEQ, per germline. This CDR3 comprises 14 residues. Study conclusions and caveats: More naive CD4+ cells and higher diversity were found in long-lived than in aged donors.

Isolated PBMCs totaled at least 7 million in each sample. The chain is built from TRBV4-2 and TRBJ1-2; perhaps TRBD1 as D (5 bases). This TCR was sampled from a human donor in good health. Sequenced sample: blood. The chain's CDR3 is CASSQAAGLVGYTF. CDR3 DNA sequence: TGTGCCAGCAGCCAAGCAGCAGGGTTAGTTGGCTACACCTTC.